This T cell receptor (beta chain) was profiled in a study of blood T cell repertoires in COVID-19. Study as a whole: Samples taken during acute and convalescent COVID-19 were collected in the United States, Italy and Spain. T cells, B-cell-depleted T cells, or PBMCs provided the cDNA or gDNA that served as material.

The CDR3 has 15 residues. Unmatched junction bases numbered 3, after V lost 0 bases and J lost 3 bases. From germline, CDR1 is SGDLS and CDR2 YYNGEE. In the authors' workflow: For nucleated cells, counts were estimated from reference gene primer amplification. Profiling relied on immunoSEQ multiplex PCR, and the TCRdb table lists in-frame clones only, not all of them. V, J and clone size are taken as reported in that table, and D and trimming were inferred from the DNA itself. The sample lists more than 35,000 clones, over 75% occurring once. As to this clone: The sample carries other DNA sequences with the same CDR3.

Sequenced: peripheral blood. The TCR originated in a human donor in a cohort sampled during active COVID-19. This rearrangement joins TRBV9 to TRBJ1-2; 9 bases map to TRBD1. The CDR3 is CASSVEGQGYYGYTF. CDR3 coding DNA: TGTGCCAGCAGCGTAGAGGGACAGGGATACTATGGCTACACCTTC.